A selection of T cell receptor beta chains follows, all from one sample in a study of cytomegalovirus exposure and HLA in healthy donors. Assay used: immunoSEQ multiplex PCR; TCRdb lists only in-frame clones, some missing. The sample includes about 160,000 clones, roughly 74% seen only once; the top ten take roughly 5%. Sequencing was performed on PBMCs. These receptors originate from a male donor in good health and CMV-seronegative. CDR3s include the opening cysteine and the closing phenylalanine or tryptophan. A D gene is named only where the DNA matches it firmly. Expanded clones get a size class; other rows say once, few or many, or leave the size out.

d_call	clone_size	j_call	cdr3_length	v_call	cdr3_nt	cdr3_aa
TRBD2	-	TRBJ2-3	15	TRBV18	TGTGCCAGCTCAACTACTAGCGGGAGCACAGATACGCAGTATTTT	CASSTTSGSTDTQYF
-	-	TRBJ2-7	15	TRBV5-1	TGCGCCAGCAGCTTAGGTTTCGGGGAACCCGACGAGCAGTACTTC	CASSLGFGEPDEQYF
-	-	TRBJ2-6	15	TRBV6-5	TGTGCCAGCAGAGTTTCAAGCGCTGGGGCCAACGTCCTGACTTTC	CASRVSSAGANVLTF
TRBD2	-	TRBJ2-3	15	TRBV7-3	TGTGCCAGCAGCATTGCGGGGGTCCGCACAGATACGCAGTATTTT	CASSIAGVRTDTQYF
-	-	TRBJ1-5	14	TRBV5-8	TGTGCCAGCAGCTTGGCGGGGGGAGGTCAGCCCCAGCATTTT	CASSLAGGGQPQHF
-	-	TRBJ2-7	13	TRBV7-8	TGTGCCAGCAGCTTACTGAGCATCCACGAGCAGTACTTC	CASSLLSIHEQYF
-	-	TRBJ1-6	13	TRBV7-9	TGTGCCAGCACGGGGGACGGTAATTCACCCCTCCACTTT	CASTGDGNSPLHF
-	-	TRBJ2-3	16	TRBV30	TGTGCCTGGAGTGTAGGATCCAGCGGGAGCACAGATACGCAGTATTTT	CAWSVGSSGSTDTQYF
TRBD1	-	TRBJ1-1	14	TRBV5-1	TGCGCCAGCAGCGCGACAGGGTTGAACACTGAAGCTTTCTTT	CASSATGLNTEAFF
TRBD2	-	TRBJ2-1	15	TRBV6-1	TGTGCCAGCAGGGATCCGGGGGGTTCCTACAATGAGCAGTTCTTC	CASRDPGGSYNEQFF
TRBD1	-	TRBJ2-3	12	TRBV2	TGTGCCAGCAGGGGACAGGCAGATACGCAGTATTTT	CASRGQADTQYF
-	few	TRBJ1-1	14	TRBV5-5	TGTGCCAGCAGCTTGGAACAGGGTCGGACTGAAGCTTTCTTT	CASSLEQGRTEAFF
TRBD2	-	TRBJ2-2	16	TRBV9	TGTGCCAGCAGCGTAGCACTAGCGGGAAACACCGGGGAGCTGTTTTTT	CASSVALAGNTGELFF
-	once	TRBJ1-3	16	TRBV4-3	TGCGCCAGCAGCCAAGATATATCTTCCCCTGGAAACACCATATATTTT	CASSQDISSPGNTIYF
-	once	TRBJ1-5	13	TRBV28	TGTGCCAGCAGTTTCTCCACTAATCAGCCCCAGCATTTT	CASSFSTNQPQHF
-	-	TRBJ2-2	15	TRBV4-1	TGCGCCAGCAGCCCCTCGGACAGGAACACCGGGGAGCTGTTTTTT	CASSPSDRNTGELFF
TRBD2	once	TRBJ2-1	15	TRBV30	TGTGCCTGGAGTATGGGACTAGCGGGAGGGAATGAGCAGTTCTTC	CAWSMGLAGGNEQFF
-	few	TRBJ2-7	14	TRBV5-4	TGTGCCAGCAGCTCCCTCCGGGTCCCCTACGAGCAGTACTTC	CASSSLRVPYEQYF
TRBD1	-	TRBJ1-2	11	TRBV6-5	TGTGCCAGCAGAGACAGGGTAGACTACACCTTC	CASRDRVDYTF
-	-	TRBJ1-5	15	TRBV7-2	TGTGCCAGCAGCTTAGCGGCAGGGGGCAATCAGCCCCAGCATTTT	CASSLAAGGNQPQHF
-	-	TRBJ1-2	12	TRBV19	TGTGCCAGTAGTATTTTGGGGGCTGGCTACACCTTC	CASSILGAGYTF
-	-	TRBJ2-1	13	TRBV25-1	TGTGCCAGCAGAACTAGCAAAGCCAATGAGCAGTTCTTC	CASRTSKANEQFF
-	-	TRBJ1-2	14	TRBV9	TGTGCCAGCAGCCGGGCTCAGGGAAGGTATGGCTACACCTTC	CASSRAQGRYGYTF
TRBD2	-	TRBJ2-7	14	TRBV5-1	TGCGCCAGCAGCTTGGGGCTAGCGGACTACGAGCAGTACTTC	CASSLGLADYEQYF
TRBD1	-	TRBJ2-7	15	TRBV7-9	TGTGCCAGCAGCCCGTCCGGGACAGGGGCGTCCGAGCAGTACTTC	CASSPSGTGASEQYF
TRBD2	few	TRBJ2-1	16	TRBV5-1	TGCGCCAGCAGCTTGAGCCTTACGGCGGGGGGGAATGAGCAGTTCTTC	CASSLSLTAGGNEQFF
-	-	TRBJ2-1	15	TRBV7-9	TGTGCCAGCAGCTTTCTCGCGGGTTGGTACAATGAGCAGTTCTTC	CASSFLAGWYNEQFF
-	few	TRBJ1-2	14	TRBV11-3	TGTGCCAGCAGCAAGGACAGCTCTAACTATGGCTACACCTTC	CASSKDSSNYGYTF
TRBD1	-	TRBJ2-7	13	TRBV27	TGTGCCAGCAGTGACAGGGGGCCCTACGAGCAGTACTTC	CASSDRGPYEQYF
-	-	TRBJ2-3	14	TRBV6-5	TGTGCCAGCAGCCTCCTATTGAGTACAGATACGCAGTATTTT	CASSLLLSTDTQYF
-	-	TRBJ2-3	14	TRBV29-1	TGCAGCGTTGACGGCGGGGTAGGCGCAGATACGCAGTATTTT	CSVDGGVGADTQYF